Sequencing of this T cell receptor (beta chain) was carried out in a study of vaccination and CD4 T cells after COVID-19 (dated 2022 in TCRdb). Study-wide context: SARS-CoV-2 positivity had been established in the convalescent patients by nasal swab PCR, and mild disease was recorded in nine or ten of these patients and severe disease in one. In control cultures, a CEFX viral epitope pool was used as positive control, an HIV-1 Nef peptide pool was used as negative control, or no peptide was added. Participants received two doses of either the Pfizer-BioNTech BNT162b2 vaccine (n=8) or the Moderna mRNA-1273 vaccine (n=2). In under 13 COVID-19 convalescent patients and a handful of infection-naive healthy vaccine recipients, researchers compared the spike-specific CD4+ TCR repertoire from before mRNA vaccination with the repertoire from after. Culture stimuli were overlapping spike peptide pools from SARS-CoV-2 and from the common cold coronaviruses HCoV-NL63, HCoV-OC43 and HCoV-229E. Post-vaccine blood samples were taken a median of 72 days after the second vaccine dose, with a range of 14 to 241 days. Post-COVID blood samples were collected from convalescent patients a median of around 100 days after diagnosis, with a range of roughly 30 to 170 days. The convalescent cohort comprised six males and four females, including two Hispanic individuals, seven Caucasians, two Asians and one multiracial person.

This clonotype has a handful of counts. Its antigen is not yet known. Per-nucleotide qualities are absent, and no much larger clonotype sits a single base away. The intended sense of this specimen's treatment or condition label: roughly 10-day PBMC culture with coronavirus spike peptide pools or control peptides (ViraFEST assay). The ViraFEST assay was used in the study, in which antigen-specific T cells were expanded with peptide pools and expanded clonotypes were subsequently identified by TCR sequencing. The convalescent patients' positive SARS-CoV-2 PCR tests fell between March and December 2020, which was before the Alpha, Beta and Delta variants emerged in the United States. Each well held two million PBMCs cultured with approximately 10 ug/ml peptide pools in IMDM containing around 5% human AB serum and 9 to 10 IU/ml IL-2. Half of the culture medium was replaced with fresh IL-2-containing medium on days 3 and 7. After around 11 days of culture, CD4+ T cells were isolated by negative selection using the EasySep CD4+ T cell isolation kit. PBMCs were separated from whole blood using Ficoll-Paque Plus gradient centrifugation and then either used fresh or cryopreserved at -140C. Culture conditions were generally each tested in triplicate wells.

The method was PCR. TCR sequencing of DNA from cultured CD4+ T cells used the Oncomine TCR Beta short-read assay at the Johns Hopkins FTIC core. The QIAamp micro DNA kit was used to extract genomic DNA from the cultured CD4+ T cells. Oncomine TCR Beta libraries made from cultured CD4+ T cells were pooled using unique dual indexes and sequenced on an Illumina iSeq 100. Under the source paper's analysis protocol: Non-productive sequences were removed, and CDR3s that did not start with C, did not end with F or W, or were shorter than 7 amino acids were discarded. The MANAFEST web application was used to identify antigen-specific clonotypes by comparing peptide-stimulated wells against reference wells and other culture wells. An FDR below 0.05, an odds ratio above 5, and a productive frequency above 0.1% in at least two of three replicate wells were required for clones to be considered positive. Clonotypes that were significantly expanded in both SARS-CoV-2 spike wells and at least one common cold coronavirus spike condition were defined as cross-reactive. CDR3 homology was assessed with Levenshtein distances (stringdist) and unrooted phylogenetic trees (ape) in R version 3.6.1. TCRdb trimmed public reads at Q25 via fastp, called clones via MiXCR and kept in-frame beta chains. Every CDR3 protein is listed once, alongside the most common genes and DNA of its rows. These V and J calls are TCRdb output, not the study's own analysis. This sample holds some 20,000 distinct CDR3 sequences; roughly 70% were observed only once. The biggest ten clones account for under 10% of the sample.

Overall results and qualifications from the work: Of the vaccine-specific clones found in convalescent patients, nearly all (304 of 307) were mono-reactive for SARS-CoV-2 spike instead of being cross-reactive with common cold coronaviruses. In convalescent patients, a median about 86% of post-vaccine SARS-CoV-2-reactive clones were detected only after vaccination, suggesting vaccine-specific priming. Although the median number of SARS-CoV-2-reactive clonotypes went up from roughly 23 after infection to roughly 40 after vaccination, the increase was not significant. The number of convalescent patients in the study was relatively small, and the study did not examine early timepoints following natural infection.

The specimen was CD4+ T cells from blood, cultured in vitro. The TCR sequence derives from a human donor who had recovered from COVID-19.

The nucleotides are TGTGCCAGCAGACCCTCGACAGGGGGAAGTACTGAAGCTTTCTTT. This sequence encodes CASRPSTGGSTEAFF. The rearranged chain carries TRBV6-4 and TRBJ1-1; 9 bases in the middle match TRBD1. Inclusive of the bounding cysteine and phenylalanine, the CDR3 is 15 residues long. The retained sequence is limited to the CDR3, 45 bases, with the frame set at the first base. V is pruned by 6 bases and J by 5 bases, leaving 10 bases of the junction without a gene match. Based on the germline V gene, the CDR1 and CDR2 sequences are MRHNA and SNTAGT.